A single sample is the source of the 9 T cell receptor beta chains below, sequenced in a study of T cell responses to AZD1222 COVID-19 vaccine. Data came from immunoSEQ multiplex PCR; TCRdb stores just in-frame clones and leaves some out. The sample lists about 150,000 clones, 85% to 90% occurring once. The sequencing here drew on peripheral blood, taken on day 0 of MenACWY control vaccination. The receptors shown here come from an adult in good health.

The J gene is TRBJ2-3, the V gene TRBV12-3 or TRBV12-4; TRBD1 matches 8 bases. The CDR3 is 13 residues long. J was trimmed by 2 bases and V by 10 bases; bases with no gene match: 5. The CDR3 sequence: CATKDRATDTQYF. The DNA of the CDR3 is TGTGCCACCAAGGACAGGGCCACAGATACGCAGTATTTT.

The gene calls are TRBV7-8 and TRBJ2-7; 7 bases are a match to TRBD1. The CDR3 length is 13 residues. V was clipped by 4 bases and J by 6 bases; unmatched bases: 6. Germline-derived CDR1 and CDR2 are SGHVS and FQNEAQ. The CDR3 DNA reads TGTGCCAGCAGCTCTGACAGGGTCTCCGAGCAGTACGTC. Its translation: CASSSDRVSEQYV.

J is TRBJ1-4 and V is TRBV5-1; TRBD1 aligns across 9 bases. V lost 7 bases and J lost 6; bases outside the gene matches: 7. Looked up from germline, CDR1 is SGHRS and CDR2 is YFSETQ. CDR3 length: 14 residues. CDR3 sequence reads: CASQGDRAYEKLFF. The CDR3 nucleotides are TGCGCCAGCCAAGGGGACAGGGCATATGAAAAACTGTTTTTT. Full variable domain (remainder filled in from reference TRBV5-1 and TRBJ1-4): KAGVTQTPRYLIKTRGQQVTLSCSPISGHRSVSWYQQTPGQGLQFLFEYFSETQRNKGNFPGRFSGRQFSNSRSEMNVSTLELGDSALYLCASQGDRAYEKLFFGSGTQLSVL.

This clone was observed once. The chain combines TRBV7-2 with TRBJ2-5; TRBD2 matches 11 bases. After removal of 1 base from V and 5 bases from J, the junction contained 6 bases not matched to a gene. Germline V gene lookup returns CDR1 SGHTA and CDR2 FQGNSA. The CDR3 is made up of 16 amino acids. CDR3 nucleotides: TGTGCCAGCAGCTTAGTAGCGGGGGGGATTGTGGAGACCCAGTACTTC. This codes for CASSLVAGGIVETQYF.

The J gene is TRBJ1-2, the V gene TRBV24-1; no reliable D call. This CDR3 comprises 16 residues. V lost 9 bases, J lost 7 bases, and 26 bases lay in between. From germline, CDR1 is KGHDR and CDR2 SFDVKD. CDR3 loop: CATYLLRVGGLSGYTF. The CDR3 DNA sequence: TGTGCCACCTATCTTTTACGTGTGGGAGGTTTGTCTGGCTACACCTTC.

This sequence joins TRBV18 and TRBJ2-5; D is unclear. The length of the CDR3 is 13 residues. CDR1 and CDR2 from the germline V gene are KGHSH and LQKENI. V lost 8 bases and J lost 0, with 10 bases in between. The CDR3 protein is CASRTANQETQYF. The CDR3 DNA follows: TGTGCCAGCCGGACGGCCAACCAAGAGACCCAGTACTTC.

This chain's CDR3 is CASSRGYEQYF. CDR3 sequence (DNA): TGTGCCAGCAGTAGGGGTTACGAGCAGTACTTC. The chain links TRBV28 to TRBJ2-7, with D tentatively TRBD1 (5 bases). Germline lookup yields CDR1 MDHEN and CDR2 SYDVKM. Deletions cut 5 bases from V and 4 bases from J, with 6 bases between. The CDR3 runs to 11 residues.

Of note for this clone: A junction end diverges from the germline sequence, so it may reflect a read error. This chain joins TRBV29-1 and TRBJ1-4; the D gene is possibly TRBD1 (5 bases). From germline, CDR1 is SQVTM and CDR2 ANQGSEA. This CDR3 comprises 13 residues. The CDR3 loop is CSVRPNGGEVRVF. The CDR3 DNA reads as TGCAGCGTCCGACCGAACGGGGGGGAAGTTCGGGTTTTT.

J is TRBJ1-5 and V is TRBV7-9; D remains unclear. Germline V gene data show CDR1 as SEHNR and CDR2 as FQNEAQ (reference sequence). The V end was cut by 0 bases, the J end by 2 bases, with 11 bases between. This CDR3 has 16 amino acids. The CDR3 nucleotides are TGTGCCAGCAGCTTAGCCTCTGGGGTTGGCAATCAGCCCCAGCATTTT. Its protein product is CASSLASGVGNQPQHF.